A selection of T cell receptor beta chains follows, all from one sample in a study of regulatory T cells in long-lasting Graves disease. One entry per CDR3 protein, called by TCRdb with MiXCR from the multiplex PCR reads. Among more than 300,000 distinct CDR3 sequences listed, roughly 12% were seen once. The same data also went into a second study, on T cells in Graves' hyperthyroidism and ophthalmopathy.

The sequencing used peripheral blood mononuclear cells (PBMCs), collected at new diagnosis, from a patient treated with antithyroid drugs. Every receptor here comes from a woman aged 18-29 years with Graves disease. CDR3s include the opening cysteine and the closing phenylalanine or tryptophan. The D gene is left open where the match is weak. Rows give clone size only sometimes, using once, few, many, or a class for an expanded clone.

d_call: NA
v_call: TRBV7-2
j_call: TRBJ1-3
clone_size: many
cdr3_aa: CASSPGPPGNTIYF
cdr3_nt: TGTGCCAGCAGCCCTGGGCCCCCTGGAAACACCATATATTTT

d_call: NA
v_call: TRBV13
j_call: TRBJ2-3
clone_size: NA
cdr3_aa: CASSFNPDTQYF
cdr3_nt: TGTGCCAGCAGCTTTAACCCAGATACGCAGTATTTT

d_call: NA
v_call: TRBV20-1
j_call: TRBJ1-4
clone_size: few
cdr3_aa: CSAPTGGGNEKLFF
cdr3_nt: TGCAGTGCTCCAACGGGGGGTGGGAATGAAAAACTGTTTTTT

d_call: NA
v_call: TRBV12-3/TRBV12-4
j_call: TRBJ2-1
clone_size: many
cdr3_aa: CASSRSLGLEQFF
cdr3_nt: TGTGCCAGCAGTCGTTCCCTGGGGTTGGAGCAGTTCTTC

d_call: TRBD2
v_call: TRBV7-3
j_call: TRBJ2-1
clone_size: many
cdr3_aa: CASSRVAGVYNEQFF
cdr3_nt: TGTGCCAGCAGCCGCGTAGCGGGAGTCTACAATGAGCAGTTCTTC

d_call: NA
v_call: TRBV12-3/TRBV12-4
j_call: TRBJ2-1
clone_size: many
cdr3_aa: CASSLLPDYNEQFF
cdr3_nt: TGTGCCAGCAGTTTATTGCCAGATTACAATGAGCAGTTCTTC

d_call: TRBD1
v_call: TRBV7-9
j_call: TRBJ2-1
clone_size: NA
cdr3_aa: CASTRDRGNEQFF
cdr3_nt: TGTGCCAGCACGCGAGACAGGGGCAATGAGCAGTTCTTC

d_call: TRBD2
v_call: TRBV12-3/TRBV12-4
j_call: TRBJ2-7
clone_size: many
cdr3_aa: CASSLSVASGSYEQYF
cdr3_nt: TGTGCCAGCAGTTTATCGGTGGCTAGCGGCTCCTACGAGCAGTACTTC

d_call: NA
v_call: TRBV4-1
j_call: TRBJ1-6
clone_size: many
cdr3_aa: CASRSQDGPLHF
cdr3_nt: TGCGCCAGCAGGTCCCAAGATGGACCCCTCCACTTT

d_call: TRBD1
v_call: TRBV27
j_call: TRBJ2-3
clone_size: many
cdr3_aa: CASSPRLDRTARADTQYF
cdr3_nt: TGTGCCAGCAGTCCGAGACTGGACAGGACTGCCCGGGCAGATACGCAGTATTTT

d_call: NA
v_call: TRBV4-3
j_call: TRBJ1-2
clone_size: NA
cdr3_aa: CASSQVGLRSHGYTF
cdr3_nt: TGCGCCAGCAGCCAAGTAGGTCTCAGGAGCCATGGCTACACCTTC

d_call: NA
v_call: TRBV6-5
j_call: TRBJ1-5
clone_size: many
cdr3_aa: CASSYSIREPQHF
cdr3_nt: TGTGCCAGCAGTTACTCGATAAGGGAGCCCCAGCATTTT

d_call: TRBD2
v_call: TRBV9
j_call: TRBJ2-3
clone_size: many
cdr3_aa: CASSAVLAGAGDTQYF
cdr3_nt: TGTGCCAGCAGCGCCGTACTAGCGGGAGCAGGGGATACGCAGTATTTT

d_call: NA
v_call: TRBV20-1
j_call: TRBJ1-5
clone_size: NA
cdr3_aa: CSAFPGPNQPQHF
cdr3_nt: TGCAGTGCTTTCCCGGGACCCAATCAGCCCCAGCATTTT

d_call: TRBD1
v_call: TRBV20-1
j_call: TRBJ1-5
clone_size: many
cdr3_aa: CSARDPEGQVSQPQHF
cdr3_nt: TGCAGTGCTAGAGATCCGGAGGGACAGGTATCTCAGCCCCAGCATTTT

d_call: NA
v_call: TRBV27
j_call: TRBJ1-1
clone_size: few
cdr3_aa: CASSYGFRAALNTEAFF
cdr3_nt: TGTGCCAGCAGTTACGGCTTCCGCGCGGCATTGAACACTGAAGCTTTCTTT

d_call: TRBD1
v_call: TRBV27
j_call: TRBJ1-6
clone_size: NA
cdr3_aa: CASSRTGVNSPLHF
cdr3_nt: TGTGCCAGCAGCCGAACAGGGGTTAATTCACCCCTCCACTTT

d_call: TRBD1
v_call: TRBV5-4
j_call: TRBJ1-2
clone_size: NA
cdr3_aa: CASSYSLTGGLYGYTF
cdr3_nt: TGTGCCAGCAGCTACTCGTTGACAGGGGGACTTTATGGCTACACCTTC

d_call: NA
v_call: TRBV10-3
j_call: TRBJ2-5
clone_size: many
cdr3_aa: CAISESIPGRFAQETQYF
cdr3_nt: TGTGCCATCAGTGAGTCGATCCCGGGCCGTTTCGCCCAAGAGACCCAGTACTTC

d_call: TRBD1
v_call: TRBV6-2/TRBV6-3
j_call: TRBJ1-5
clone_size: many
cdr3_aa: CASSYSTGQVNQPQHF
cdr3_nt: TGTGCCAGCAGTTACTCGACAGGACAGGTCAATCAGCCCCAGCATTTT

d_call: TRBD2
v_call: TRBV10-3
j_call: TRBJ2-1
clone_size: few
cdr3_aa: CAIGTSSYNEQFF
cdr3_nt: TGTGCCATCGGGACTAGCTCCTACAATGAGCAGTTCTTC

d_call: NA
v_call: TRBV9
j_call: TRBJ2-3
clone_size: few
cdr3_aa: CASSGGRDTQYF
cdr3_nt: TGTGCCAGCAGCGGAGGTCGCGATACGCAGTATTTT

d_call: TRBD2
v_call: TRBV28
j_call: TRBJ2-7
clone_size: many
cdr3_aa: CASSPPGTSGPYEQYF
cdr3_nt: TGTGCCAGCAGTCCCCCCGGGACTAGCGGCCCCTACGAGCAGTACTTC

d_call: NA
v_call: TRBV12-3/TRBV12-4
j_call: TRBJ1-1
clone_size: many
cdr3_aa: CASSFSLWGLAFF
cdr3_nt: TGTGCCAGCAGCTTTTCCCTTTGGGGTTTAGCTTTCTTT

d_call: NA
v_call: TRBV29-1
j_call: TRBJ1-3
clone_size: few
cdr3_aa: CSGRWSGNTIYF
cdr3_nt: TGCAGCGGGAGGTGGTCTGGAAACACCATATATTTT

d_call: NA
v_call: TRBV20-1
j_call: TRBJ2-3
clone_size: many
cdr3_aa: CSASPSAGNTDTQYF
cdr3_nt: TGCAGTGCTAGCCCCTCGGCGGGCAACACAGATACGCAGTATTTT

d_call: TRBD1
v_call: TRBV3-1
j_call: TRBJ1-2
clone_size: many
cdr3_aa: CASSQGGTGLNYGYTF
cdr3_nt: TGTGCCAGCAGCCAAGGAGGGACAGGGCTGAACTATGGCTACACCTTC

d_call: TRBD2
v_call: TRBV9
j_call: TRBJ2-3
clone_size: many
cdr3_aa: CASSTRLAGARVDTQYF
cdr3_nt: TGTGCCAGCAGCACCCGACTAGCGGGAGCGAGGGTAGATACGCAGTATTTT